This TCR beta chain was sequenced in a study of blood T cell repertoires in COVID-19. Study information: Spain, Italy and the United States supplied samples that represented acute and convalescent COVID-19. PBMCs, B-cell-depleted T cells, or T cells provided the cDNA or gDNA that made up the material.

V was pared by 0 bases and J by 2 bases, with 5 bases of the junction left unmatched. The CDR3 is 16 amino acids. The germline V gene has CDR1 SEHNR and CDR2 FQNEAQ (reference sequence). Original handling: The assay estimated nucleated cells by amplifying reference gene primers. TCRdb's table, derived via immunoSEQ multiplex PCR, lists solely in-frame clones and lacks some. V, J and clone size derive from that table, while D and trimming were established from the DNA sequence. The table lists some 62,000 clones, 88% of them singletons, with 4.5% to 6% in the top ten. This clonotype originated in a human donor in a cohort sampled during active COVID-19. The specimen was peripheral blood. This chain connects TRBV7-9 to TRBJ2-5; TRBD2 matches 8 bases. The CDR3 protein is CASSLAHGTSQETQYF. The CDR3 nucleotides are TGTGCCAGCAGCTTAGCTCACGGGACTAGTCAAGAGACCCAGTACTTC.